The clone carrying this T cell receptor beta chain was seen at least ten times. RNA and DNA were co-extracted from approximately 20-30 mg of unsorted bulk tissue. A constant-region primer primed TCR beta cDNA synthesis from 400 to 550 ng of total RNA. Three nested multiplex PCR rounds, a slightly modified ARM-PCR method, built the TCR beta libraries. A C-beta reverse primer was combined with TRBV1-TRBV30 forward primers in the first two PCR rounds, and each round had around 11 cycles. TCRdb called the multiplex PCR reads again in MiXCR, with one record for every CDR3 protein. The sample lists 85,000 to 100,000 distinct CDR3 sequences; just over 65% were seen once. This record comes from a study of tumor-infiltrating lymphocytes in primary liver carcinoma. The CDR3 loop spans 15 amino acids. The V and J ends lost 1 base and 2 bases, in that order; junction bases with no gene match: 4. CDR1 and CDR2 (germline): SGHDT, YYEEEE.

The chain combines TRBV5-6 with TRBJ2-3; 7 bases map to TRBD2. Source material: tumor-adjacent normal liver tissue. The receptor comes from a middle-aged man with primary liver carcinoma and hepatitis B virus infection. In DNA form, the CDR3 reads TGTGCCAGCAGCTTGCGGGAGGACTACACAGATACGCAGTATTTT. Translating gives CASSLREDYTDTQYF.